The TCR beta chain under discussion was sequenced for a study of blood T cell repertoires in COVID-19. Study as a whole: Samples taken during acute and convalescent COVID-19 were collected in the United States, Italy and Spain. PBMCs, B-cell-depleted T cells, or T cells provided the cDNA or gDNA that made up the material.

The authors' processing: For nucleated cells, counts were estimated from reference gene primer amplification. Sequencing used immunoSEQ multiplex PCR; TCRdb keeps in-frame clones, though not all of them. That table gives V, J and clone size, and the DNA gave D and trimming. Found here are about 110,000 clones, about 85% of them singletons; the top ten hold 2.1%. The CDR3 length is 15 residues. The germline CDR1 and CDR2 sequences are MNHEY and SVGAGI. Trimming stripped 5 bases from V and 0 bases from J, with 11 bases between. This sequence joins TRBV6-5 and TRBJ1-3; weak D call: TRBD1 (6 bases). The source material was peripheral blood. The sequence derives from a human donor in a cohort sampled during active COVID-19. CDR3 sequence: CASSPGQFSGNTIYF. In nucleotides, the CDR3 is TGTGCCAGCAGTCCCGGACAGTTCTCTGGAAACACCATATATTTT.